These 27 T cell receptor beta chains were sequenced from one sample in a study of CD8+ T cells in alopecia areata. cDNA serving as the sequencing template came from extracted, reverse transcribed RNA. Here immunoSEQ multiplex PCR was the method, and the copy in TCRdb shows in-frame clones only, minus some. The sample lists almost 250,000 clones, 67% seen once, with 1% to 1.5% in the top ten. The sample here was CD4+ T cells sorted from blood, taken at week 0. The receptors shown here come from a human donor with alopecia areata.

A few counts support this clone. CDR3 region: CASSLGPRVGAGLQETQYF. CDR3 sequence (DNA): TGTGCCAGCAGCTTAGGCCCCAGGGTGGGGGCAGGGCTCCAAGAGACCCAGTACTTC. The gene calls are TRBV7-2 and TRBJ2-5; a possible D gene is TRBD1 (6 bases). Germline V lookup: CDR1 SGHTA, CDR2 FQGNSA. This CDR3 is 19 amino acids long. V lost 1 base and J 1 base, leaving 22 bases between the germline ends. The full variable domain, in which reference TRBV7-2 and TRBJ2-5 provide the parts outside the CDR3, is GAGVSQSPSNKVTEKGKDVELRCDPISGHTALYWYRQSLGQGLEFLIYFQGNSAPDKSGLPSDRFSAERTGGSVSTLTIQRTQQEDSAVYLCASSLGPRVGAGLQETQYFGPGTRLLVL.

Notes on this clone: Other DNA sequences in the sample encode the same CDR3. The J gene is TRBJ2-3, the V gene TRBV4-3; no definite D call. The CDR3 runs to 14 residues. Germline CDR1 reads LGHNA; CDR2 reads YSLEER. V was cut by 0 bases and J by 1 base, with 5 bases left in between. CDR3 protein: CASSQEAGTDTQYF. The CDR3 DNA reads TGCGCCAGCAGCCAAGAAGCTGGCACAGATACGCAGTATTTT.

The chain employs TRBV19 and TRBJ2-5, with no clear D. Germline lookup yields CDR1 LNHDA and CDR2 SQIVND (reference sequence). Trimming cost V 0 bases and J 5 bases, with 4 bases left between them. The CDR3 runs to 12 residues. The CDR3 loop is CASSIDRETQYF. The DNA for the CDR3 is TGTGCCAGTAGTATAGATAGGGAGACCCAGTACTTC.

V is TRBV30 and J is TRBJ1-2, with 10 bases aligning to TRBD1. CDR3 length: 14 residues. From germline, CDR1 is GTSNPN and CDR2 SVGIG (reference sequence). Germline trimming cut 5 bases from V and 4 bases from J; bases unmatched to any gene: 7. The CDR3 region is CAWRTGGFSYGYTF. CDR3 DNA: TGTGCCTGGCGGACAGGGGGGTTCAGCTATGGCTACACCTTC.

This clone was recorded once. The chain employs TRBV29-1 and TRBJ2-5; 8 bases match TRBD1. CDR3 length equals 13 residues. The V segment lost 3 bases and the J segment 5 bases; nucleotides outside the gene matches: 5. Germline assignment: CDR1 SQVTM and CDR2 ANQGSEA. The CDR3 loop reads CSVDRTGRETQYF. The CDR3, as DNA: TGCAGCGTTGATAGGACAGGGCGGGAGACCCAGTACTTC.

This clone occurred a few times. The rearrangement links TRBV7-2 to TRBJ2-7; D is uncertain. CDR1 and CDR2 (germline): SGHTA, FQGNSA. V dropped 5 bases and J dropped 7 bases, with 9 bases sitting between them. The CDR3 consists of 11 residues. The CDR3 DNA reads TGTGCCAGCAGCCAACGGGCAGAGCAGTACTTC. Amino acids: CASSQRAEQYF.

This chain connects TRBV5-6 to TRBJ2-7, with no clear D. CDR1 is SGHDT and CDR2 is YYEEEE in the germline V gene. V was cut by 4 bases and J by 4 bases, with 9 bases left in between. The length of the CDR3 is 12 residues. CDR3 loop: CASSLRRYEQYF. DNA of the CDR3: TGTGCCAGCAGCCTACGGCGGTACGAGCAGTACTTC.

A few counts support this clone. The CDR3 region is CASSPATGATTPRPQHF. CDR3 DNA sequence: TGTGCCAGCTCACCAGCAACAGGGGCCACTACCCCTCGGCCCCAGCATTTT. The chain joins TRBV18 to TRBJ1-5, with TRBD1 matching over 7 bases. The CDR3 contains 17 residues. Germline CDR1 is KGHSH and CDR2 is LQKENI. The junction had 16 bases not matched to a gene; V was cut back by 2 bases and J by 9 bases.

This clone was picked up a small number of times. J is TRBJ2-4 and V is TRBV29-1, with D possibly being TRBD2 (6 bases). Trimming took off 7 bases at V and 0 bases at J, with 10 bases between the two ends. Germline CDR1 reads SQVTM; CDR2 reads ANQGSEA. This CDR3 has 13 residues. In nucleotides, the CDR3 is TGCAGCGGTAGCGGTTTAGCCAAAAACATTCAGTACTTC. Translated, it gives CSGSGLAKNIQYF.

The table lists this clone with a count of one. The CDR3 DNA reads TGTGCCTGGAGGAGTCAGGGCATTTCACCCCTCCACTTT. It encodes CAWRSQGISPLHF. The rearrangement uses TRBV30 and TRBJ1-6, with a weak D call TRBD1 (5 bases). The V gene's germline CDR1 is GTSNPN and CDR2 SVGIG (reference sequence). The germline V and J ends were trimmed by 3 bases and 9 bases, with 12 bases remaining between them. The CDR3 extends over 13 amino acids.

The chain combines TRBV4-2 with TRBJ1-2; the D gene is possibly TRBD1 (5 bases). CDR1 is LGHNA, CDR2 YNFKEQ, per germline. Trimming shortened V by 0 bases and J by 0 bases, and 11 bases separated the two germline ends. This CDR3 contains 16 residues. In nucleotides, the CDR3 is TGTGCCAGCAGCCAAGATCCCGGCAGGGCTAACTATGGCTACACCTTC. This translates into CASSQDPGRANYGYTF.

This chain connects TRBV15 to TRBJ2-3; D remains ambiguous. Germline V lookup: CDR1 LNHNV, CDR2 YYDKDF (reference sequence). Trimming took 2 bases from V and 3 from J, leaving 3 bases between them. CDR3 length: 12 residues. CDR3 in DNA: TGTGCCACCAGCAGACATACAGATACGCAGTATTTT. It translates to CATSRHTDTQYF.

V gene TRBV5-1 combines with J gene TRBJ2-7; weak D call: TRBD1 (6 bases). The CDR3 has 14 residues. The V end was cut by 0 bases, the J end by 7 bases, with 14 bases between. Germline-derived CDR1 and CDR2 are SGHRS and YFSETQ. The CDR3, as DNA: TGCGCCAGCAGCTTGGAGGGACACCAGGTAGAGCAGTACTTC. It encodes CASSLEGHQVEQYF.

CDR3 protein: CASSPGLAGAGTQYF. The CDR3 nucleotides read TGTGCCAGCAGCCCAGGACTAGCGGGGGCGGGGACCCAGTACTTC. The chain uses TRBV9 and TRBJ2-5; 13 bases line up with TRBD2. The CDR3 is made up of 15 amino acids. The germline gives CDR1 SGDLS, CDR2 YYNGEE. The junction had 7 bases not matched to a gene; V was cut back by 4 bases and J by 7 bases. The full variable domain, rest sourced from reference TRBV9 and TRBJ2-5, is DSGVTQTPKHLITATGQRVTLRCSPRSGDLSVYWYQQSLDQGLQFLIQYYNGEERAKGNILERFSAQQFPDLHSELNLSSLELGDSALYFCASSPGLAGAGTQYFGPGTRLLVL.

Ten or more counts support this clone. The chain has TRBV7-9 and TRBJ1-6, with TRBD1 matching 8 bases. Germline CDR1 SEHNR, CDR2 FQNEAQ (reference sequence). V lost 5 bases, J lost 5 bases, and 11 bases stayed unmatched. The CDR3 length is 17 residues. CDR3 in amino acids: CASSPLAGGLNNSPLHF. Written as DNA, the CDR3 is TGTGCCAGCAGCCCCCTGGCAGGGGGCTTGAATAATTCACCCCTCCACTTT.

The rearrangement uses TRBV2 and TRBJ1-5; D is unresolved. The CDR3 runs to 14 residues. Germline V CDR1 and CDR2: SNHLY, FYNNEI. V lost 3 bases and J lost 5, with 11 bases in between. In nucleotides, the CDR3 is TGTGCCAGCAGTGATAAATATAGGGATCAGCCCCAGCATTTT. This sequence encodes CASSDKYRDQPQHF.

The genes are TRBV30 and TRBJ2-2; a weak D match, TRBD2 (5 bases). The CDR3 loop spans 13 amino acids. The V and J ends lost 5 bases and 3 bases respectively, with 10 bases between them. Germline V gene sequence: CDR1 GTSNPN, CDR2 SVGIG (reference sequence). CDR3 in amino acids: CAWGRQYTGELFF. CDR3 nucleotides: TGTGCCTGGGGGAGACAATACACCGGGGAGCTGTTTTTT.

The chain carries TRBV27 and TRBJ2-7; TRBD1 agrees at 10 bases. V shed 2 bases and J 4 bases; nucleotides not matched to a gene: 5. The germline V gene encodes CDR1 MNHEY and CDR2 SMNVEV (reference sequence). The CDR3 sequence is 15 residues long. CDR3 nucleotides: TGTGCCAGCAGTTTACGGACAGGGGGGGATTACGAGCAGTACTTC. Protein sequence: CASSLRTGGDYEQYF.

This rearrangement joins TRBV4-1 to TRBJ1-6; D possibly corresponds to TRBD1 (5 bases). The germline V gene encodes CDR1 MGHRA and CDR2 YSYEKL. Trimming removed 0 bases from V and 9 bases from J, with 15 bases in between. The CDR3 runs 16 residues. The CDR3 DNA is TGCGCCAGCAGCCAAGAGTGGGGGGTGTCCCCTTCACCCCTCCACTTT. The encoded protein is CASSQEWGVSPSPLHF.

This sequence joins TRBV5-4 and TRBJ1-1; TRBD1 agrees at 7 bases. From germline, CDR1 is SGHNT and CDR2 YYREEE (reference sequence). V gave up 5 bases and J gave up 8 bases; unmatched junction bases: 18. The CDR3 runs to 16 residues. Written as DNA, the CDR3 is TGTGCCAGCAGTAATACCCTAGTGAGGAAGGGGGCCGAAGCTTTCTTT. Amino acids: CASSNTLVRKGAEAFF. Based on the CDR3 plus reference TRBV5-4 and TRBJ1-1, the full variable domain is ETGVTQSPTHLIKTRGQQVTLRCSSQSGHNTVSWYQQALGQGPQFIFQYYREEENGRGNFPPRFSGLQFPNYSSELNVNALELDDSALYLCASSNTLVRKGAEAFFGQGTRLTVV.

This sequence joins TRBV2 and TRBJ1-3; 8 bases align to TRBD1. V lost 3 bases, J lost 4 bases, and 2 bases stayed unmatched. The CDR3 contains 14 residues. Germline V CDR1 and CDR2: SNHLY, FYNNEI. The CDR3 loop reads CASSDRTGGNTIYF. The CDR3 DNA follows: TGTGCCAGCAGTGACCGGACAGGGGGAAACACCATATATTTT.

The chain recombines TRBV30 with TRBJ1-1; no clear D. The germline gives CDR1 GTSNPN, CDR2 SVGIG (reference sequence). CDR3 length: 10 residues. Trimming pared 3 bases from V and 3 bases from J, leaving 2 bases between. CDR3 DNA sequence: TGTGCCTGGAGCCACACTGAAGCTTTCTTT. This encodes CAWSHTEAFF. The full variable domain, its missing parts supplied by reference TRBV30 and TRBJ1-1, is SQTIHQWPATLVQPVGSPLSLECTVEGTSNPNLYWYRQAAGRGLQLLFYSVGIGQISSEVPQNLSASRPQDRQFILSSKKLLLSDSGFYLCAWSHTEAFFGQGTRLTVV.

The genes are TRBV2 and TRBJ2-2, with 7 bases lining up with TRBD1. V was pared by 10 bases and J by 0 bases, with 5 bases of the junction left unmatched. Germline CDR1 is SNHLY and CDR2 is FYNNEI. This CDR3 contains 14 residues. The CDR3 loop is CATRQGSNTGELFF. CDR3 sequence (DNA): TGTGCCACCCGACAGGGATCGAACACCGGGGAGCTGTTTTTT.

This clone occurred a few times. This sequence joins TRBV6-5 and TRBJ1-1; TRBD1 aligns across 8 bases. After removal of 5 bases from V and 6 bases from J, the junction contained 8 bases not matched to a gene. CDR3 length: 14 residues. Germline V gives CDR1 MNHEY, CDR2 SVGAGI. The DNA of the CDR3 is TGTGCCAGCAGTCGGGACAGGACAAACCCTGAAGCTTTCTTT. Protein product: CASSRDRTNPEAFF.

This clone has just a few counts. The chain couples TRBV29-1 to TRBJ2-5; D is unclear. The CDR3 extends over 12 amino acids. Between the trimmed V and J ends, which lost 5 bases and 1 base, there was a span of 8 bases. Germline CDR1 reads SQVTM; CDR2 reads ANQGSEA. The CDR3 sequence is CSVFRAQETQYF. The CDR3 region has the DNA TGCAGCGTTTTCAGAGCCCAAGAGACCCAGTACTTC.

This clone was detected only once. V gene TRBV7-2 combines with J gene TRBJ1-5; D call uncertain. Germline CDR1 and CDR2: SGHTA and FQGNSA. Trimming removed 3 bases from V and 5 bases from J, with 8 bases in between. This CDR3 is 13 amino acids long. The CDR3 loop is CASSLTGDQPQHF. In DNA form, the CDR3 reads TGTGCCAGCAGCTTGACCGGCGATCAGCCCCAGCATTTT.

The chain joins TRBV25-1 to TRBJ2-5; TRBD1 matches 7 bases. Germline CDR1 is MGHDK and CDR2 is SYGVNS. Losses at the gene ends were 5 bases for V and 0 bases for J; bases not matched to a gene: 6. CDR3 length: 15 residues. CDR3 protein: CASSWDRRYQETQYF. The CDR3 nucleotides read TGTGCCAGCAGTTGGGACAGAAGGTACCAAGAGACCCAGTACTTC.